This TCR beta chain was sequenced in a study of blood T cell repertoires in COVID-19 (dated by TCRdb to about 2020). Notes on the research overall: Collaborator samples came from the United States, Italy and Spain and covered acute and convalescent phases of COVID-19. The prospective study material was composed of cDNA or gDNA derived from T cells, B-cell-depleted T cells, or PBMCs. Subjects who had been exposed to COVID-19, were actively infected with it, or had recovered from it provided the deeply sampled blood TCRbeta repertoires that made up the dataset. The repertoires were made available in a free public database intended to serve as a resource for research on the immune response to SARS-CoV-2. The samples were drawn from the first 160 participants of the ongoing ImmuneRACE study and from 950 to 1,500 subjects provided by 6 global collaborators. The sample metadata nearly always contained a de-identified subject ID, COVID-19 status, age in years and sex. HLA class I and class II types, where available, came from metadata supplied by the sample provider rather than from assay-based typing. Study-wide findings and limitations: How much clinical and demographic metadata was included differed by source and by participant, and the metadata was provided uncurated.

Participants in the prospective study were enrolled through a virtual design, were aged 18 to 89 years, and lived in 20 to 30 United States geographic areas. To assign participants to cohorts, the prospective study relied on clinical history that participants themselves reported in a screening survey and a study questionnaire. Mobile phlebotomists in the prospective study collected whole blood, serum and a nasopharyngeal or oropharyngeal swab from every participant. Additional blood draws and questionnaires over an approximately two-month period could optionally be provided by prospective study participants. Before DNA extraction, blood samples from the prospective study were shipped at room temperature or frozen. With regard to this clone: No cognate antigen has been identified for it. Per-base qualities were not stored, and no clone one base away is much larger.

TCRbeta CDR3 regions were amplified from genomic DNA using the immunoSEQ Assay, a bias-controlled multiplex PCR. The paper's data handling went like this. The number of nucleated cells in each sample was estimated from the amplification of reference gene primers within the assay. To quantify the absolute abundance of each unique TCRbeta CDR3 rearrangement, sequence reads were collapsed and filtered. For each sample, productive Simpson clonality was calculated as the square root of Simpson's diversity index over productive rearrangements. TCRdb mirrors the immuneACCESS table, restricted to in-frame sequences. Some clones are absent from its copies; in checked studies, under half trace to an unresolved V gene, and the reason for the others is unknown. The D gene and trimming were derived from the DNA, and the V and J assignments and clone size from that table. The sample table contains roughly 300,000 clones; only one count was recorded for around 90% of them. The leading ten clones occupy about 2.5% of the sample.

V is shortened by 8 bases, J by 4 bases, and the region joining them spans 18 bases. In the germline V gene, CDR1 corresponds to SGHRS and CDR2 to YFSETQ. Measured from the cysteine to the phenylalanine, the CDR3 is 14 residues long. Left in the record is the CDR3 DNA by itself, 42 bases read in frame from the first base. The clonotype comes from a woman in her forties with acute COVID-19. Specimen: PBMCs or T cells enriched from blood (not recorded which). The V and J segments used are TRBV5-1 and TRBJ1-1; a confident D gene designation cannot be given. The CDR3 reads as follows: CASSQDTKVTEAFF. At the DNA level, the sequence is TGCGCCAGTTCACAAGACACCAAGGTCACTGAAGCTTTCTTT.